This TCR beta chain was sequenced during a study of cytomegalovirus exposure and HLA in healthy donors. The CDR3 contains 15 residues. Unmatched junction bases numbered 2, after V lost 3 bases and J lost 1 base. The germline CDR1 and CDR2 sequences are SNHLY and FYNNEI. PCR involved 60 Vbeta and 13 Jbeta primers. TCRdb's table, derived via immunoSEQ multiplex PCR, lists solely in-frame clones and lacks some. The sample lists around 170,000 clones; roughly 80% were seen once. The J gene is TRBJ2-3, the V gene TRBV2, with TRBD2 matching over 9 bases. The TCR comes from a girl under 18 in good health and CMV-seropositive. Material: PBMCs. The CDR3 coding sequence is TGTGCCAGCAGTGATCGGACTAGCGGCACAGATACGCAGTATTTT. Amino acids: CASSDRTSGTDTQYF.